This TCR beta chain is drawn from a study of CD8 T cells in Susac syndrome (dated by TCRdb to about 2019). Broadly, across the study: Among the sequenced Susac syndrome patients, five or six had clinically active disease and eight were in clinical remission. CD8+ T cell repertoire clonality was compared between about a dozen healthy donors, some 14 Susac syndrome patients and 15 multiple sclerosis patients. The study used repertoire sequencing to test whether antigen drove CD8+ T cell activation and differentiation in Susac syndrome. Susac syndrome patients were therapy-naive, on corticosteroids (some also receiving IVIg), or on IVIg alone at blood withdrawal. What the authors observed across the whole study: Clonal expansion was observed in Susac syndrome CD8+ repertoires, with the highest expansion in CD8+ TEMRA cells and greater expansion in clinically active than in remitting patients. The number of individuals in the TCR sequencing and HLA analysis was recognized as being relatively small. In the total CD8+ and CD8+ TEMRA repertoires, more than 15 and five Susac-specific public clones, respectively, were identified.

RNA was extracted using the RNeasy kit, and roughly 0.45 to 1 ug of the RNA was reverse transcribed with random hexamers. The immunoSEQ multiplex PCR assay, which covers 54 Vbeta and 13 Jbeta segments, was used to amplify TCR beta CDR3 regions. PCR amplification bias was corrected using a synthetic template baseline for primer optimization and computational correction. The authors' pipeline ran thus. Reads were annotated to V, D and J genes per IMGT and analyzed with immunoSEQ Analyzer, keeping only productive sequences. To calculate clonality, Shannon entropy was normalized by log2 of the number of productive unique sequences and then subtracted from one. For each patient and control, public and private clones were evaluated within the 100 most prevalent clones. Clones were defined as Susac-specific when absent from the healthy and MS cohorts, from about 1,100 published viral clones and from other ImmuneACCESS disease sequences. Starting from the raw public reads, TCRdb applied fastp trimming at Q25, assembled clones with MiXCR and retained in-frame beta chains. Identical CDR3 protein sequences are pooled into one entry, listed with their most common genes and DNA. The V and J calls and clone size come from TCRdb's table, not from the authors' own analysis. Within this sample are approximately 87,000 distinct CDR3 sequences, with around 96% of them counted one time only. The top ten constitute around 0.43% of the sample.

Comment on this clonotype: The target of this receptor is not known. No base qualities exist here, and no much larger clone lies one base off it.

Peripheral blood CD8+ and CD4+ T cells from healthy donors, Susac syndrome patients and multiple sclerosis patients were profiled using high-throughput TCR beta sequencing. Recently defined diagnostic criteria for definite or probable disease were met by the Susac syndrome patients. CD8+ TEMRA cells were enriched by FACS, while bulk CD8+ and CD4+ T cells were purified by magnetic negative isolation. Blood was collected in EDTA tubes and processed within 24 hours, with PBMCs isolated through density gradient centrifugation. PBMCs intended for TCR sequencing were frozen in liquid nitrogen and were later thawed in a 37 degrees C water bath. A purity of at least 90% was achieved for sorted or isolated CD4+, CD8+ and CD8+ TEMRA cells. CDR1 DFQATT and CDR2 SNEGSKA are derived from the germline V gene (reference sequence). The CDR3 runs 13 residues from the cysteine to the phenylalanine. This entry keeps only the CDR3 DNA: 39 bases, framed from base 1. At the junction V is shortened by 0 bases and J by 0 bases, with 6 bases in between.

The sequence was collected from a human donor with Susac syndrome. Sequenced input: CD8+ T cells from PBMCs. The rearrangement combines TRBV20-1 with TRBJ2-7; the D gene assignment is ambiguous. The sequenced DNA is TGCAGTGCTAGAGATAGGACCTCCTACGAGCAGTACTTC. This gives the protein CSARDRTSYEQYF.